These 22 T cell receptor beta chains originate from one sample sequenced in a study of regulatory T cells in long-lasting Graves disease (dated by TCRdb to about 2021). The time point label, as the study defines it: newly diagnosed GD, antithyroid drugs for less than 3 months. RNA was extracted from PBMCs in TRIzol for both TCR sequencing and RNA sequencing. The receptor library was made with multiplex PCR. The instrument given in TCRdb is Illumina HiSeq 4000. CDR3 regions were amplified by Arm-PCR with iRepertoire HTBI primers to construct TCR beta libraries. TCRdb trimmed the raw reads at Q25, called clones with MiXCR and kept productive beta chains. Entries are consolidated by CDR3 protein sequence, retaining the most common genes and DNA. Here the sample has about 420,000 distinct CDR3 sequences; less than 20% occur a single time. About a quarter of the sample goes to the ten largest clones. Another study also made use of these data, one on T cells in Graves' hyperthyroidism and ophthalmopathy.

The sequencing here drew on peripheral blood mononuclear cells (PBMCs), taken at new diagnosis, from a patient treated with antithyroid drugs. The source is a young woman with Graves disease. Donor details come from another sample of the same person, matched by shared clones.

This clonotype was seen ten or more times. J is TRBJ2-4 and V is TRBV27; 10 bases fit TRBD2. V lost 0 bases to trimming and J lost 0 bases; unmatched junction nucleotides: 8. The CDR3 runs to 19 residues. Per the germline V gene, CDR1 is MNHEY and CDR2 is SMNVEV (reference sequence). The CDR3 protein is CASSLSIGTSALAKNIQYF. CDR3 nucleotide sequence: TGTGCCAGCAGTTTATCGATCGGGACTAGCGCTCTAGCCAAAAACATTCAGTACTTC.

V gene TRBV7-3 combines with J gene TRBJ2-2, with 9 bases lining up with TRBD1. V gave up 5 bases and J gave up 7 bases; unmatched junction bases: 8. Germline V gene lookup returns CDR1 SGHTA and CDR2 FQGTGA. The CDR3 sequence is 15 residues long. The DNA for the CDR3 is TGTGCCAGCAGCGCAGGGACAGGGTTTGTCGGGGAGCTGTTTTTT. Its translation: CASSAGTGFVGELFF.

This clonotype was counted ten times or more. This sequence joins TRBV2 and TRBJ1-1; 7 bases map to TRBD1. The CDR3 spans 12 residues. Germline V lookup: CDR1 SNHLY, CDR2 FYNNEI. J lost 6 bases, V lost 5 bases, and 3 bases had no gene match. The CDR3 spells CASSQGGSEAFF. In DNA form, the CDR3 reads TGTGCCAGCAGTCAAGGGGGCTCTGAAGCTTTCTTT.

This clonotype was counted a few times. The chain couples TRBV20-1 to TRBJ2-1; the D gene is possibly TRBD2 (6 bases). The CDR3 spans 14 residues. Germline V gene data show CDR1 as DFQATT and CDR2 as SNEGSKA (reference sequence). V lost 7 bases and J 4 bases, leaving 17 bases between the germline ends. The CDR3 DNA reads as TGCAGTGTTAGCCGAGAGGCGGGGTACAATGAGCAGTTCTTC. It encodes CSVSREAGYNEQFF.

The J gene is TRBJ2-7, the V gene TRBV6-2 or TRBV6-3; 9 bases map to TRBD2. The germline CDR1 and CDR2 sequences are MNHEY and SVGEGT. After removal of 6 bases from V and 0 bases from J, the junction contained 6 bases not matched to a gene. The CDR3 contains 15 residues. CDR3 sequence reads: CASSNSGGSSYEQYF. As DNA, the CDR3 is TGTGCCAGCAGCAATAGCGGGGGAAGCTCCTACGAGCAGTACTTC.

This clonotype has at least ten counts. V usage is TRBV28 and J usage is TRBJ1-2; D might be TRBD1 (5 bases). Deletions cut 3 bases from V and 8 bases from J, with 10 bases between. CDR1 and CDR2 from the germline V gene are MDHEN and SYDVKM. This CDR3 contains 12 residues. The CDR3 here is CASSFGGDGYTF. DNA of the CDR3: TGTGCCAGCAGTTTCGGAGGGGACGGCTACACCTTC.

This clonotype has just a few counts. The V gene is TRBV6-2 or TRBV6-3, the J gene TRBJ1-6; unclear D gene. V gave up 6 bases and J gave up 0 bases, with 18 bases separating them. CDR1 and CDR2 from the germline V gene are MNHEY and SVGEGT. CDR3 length: 18 residues. This CDR3 is CASRSTQAASSYNSPLHF. The CDR3 nucleotides read TGTGCCAGCAGATCAACCCAAGCCGCGAGCTCCTATAATTCACCCCTCCACTTT.

In its sample, this clonotype was seen many times. The rearrangement links TRBV12-5 to TRBJ2-5; D call uncertain. Trimming took off 7 bases at V and 3 bases at J, with 12 bases between the two ends. Germline V gene lookup returns CDR1 LGHNT and CDR2 FRNRAP. This CDR3 has 13 residues. The CDR3 loop reads CASARPPKETQYF. CDR3 DNA sequence: TGTGCTAGTGCCCGCCCCCCTAAAGAGACCCAGTACTTC.

This clonotype came up many times. The rearrangement links TRBV7-9 to TRBJ2-1, with 7 bases lining up with TRBD2. The length of the CDR3 is 18 residues. V lost 5 bases and J lost 4; bases outside the gene matches: 17. The V gene's germline CDR1 is SEHNR and CDR2 FQNEAQ (reference sequence). The CDR3 DNA follows: TGTGCCAGCAGCCCAGGCTTCCTCGGGGCGGGAGCTTACAATGAGCAGTTCTTC. Translating it yields CASSPGFLGAGAYNEQFF.

This clonotype was counted ten times or more. V usage is TRBV5-1 and J usage is TRBJ2-3; 11 nucleotides agree with TRBD2. The germline V gene has CDR1 SGHRS and CDR2 YFSETQ. V was clipped by 0 bases and J by 3 bases; unmatched bases: 3. The CDR3 covers 16 residues. The CDR3 DNA reads TGCGCCAGCAGCTTGGGGGGGACTAGCGGAACAGATACGCAGTATTTT. This gives the protein CASSLGGTSGTDTQYF. The full variable domain, with the rest looked up from reference TRBV5-1 and TRBJ2-3, is KAGVTQTPRYLIKTRGQQVTLSCSPISGHRSVSWYQQTPGQGLQFLFEYFSETQRNKGNFPGRFSGRQFSNSRSEMNVSTLELGDSALYLCASSLGGTSGTDTQYFGPGTRLTVL.

The table lists this clonotype with many counts. The V gene is TRBV7-9, the J gene TRBJ2-7; no reliable D call. Germline V CDR1 and CDR2: SEHNR, FQNEAQ (reference sequence). The CDR3 extends over 11 amino acids. With 5 bases removed from V and 3 bases from J, the gap between germline ends came to 5 bases. The CDR3 DNA is TGTGCCAGCAGCGTCGACTACGAGCAGTACTTC. Translation gives CASSVDYEQYF.

This clonotype was picked up many times. The chain has TRBV28 and TRBJ2-5; no reliable D call. The CDR3 length is 16 residues. The V gene's germline CDR1 is MDHEN and CDR2 SYDVKM. The ends were cut back, 8 bases at V and 5 bases at J, with 24 bases in the middle. CDR3 region: CASSPHPRGVGETQYF. The CDR3 DNA reads as TGTGCCAGCTCCCCACACCCCCGTGGGGTAGGCGAGACCCAGTACTTC.

This chain uses TRBV7-9 with TRBJ2-4, with 8 nucleotides matching TRBD1. This CDR3 region has 16 residues. The V and J ends lost 2 bases and 0 bases, in that order; junction bases with no gene match: 3. CDR1 is SEHNR and CDR2 is FQNEAQ in the germline V gene (reference sequence). CDR3 amino acids: CASSLFGTGAKNIQYF. CDR3 bases: TGTGCCAGCAGCTTATTCGGGACAGGAGCCAAAAACATTCAGTACTTC.

There are a few counts of this clonotype. The V and J genes are TRBV7-3 and TRBJ2-1; 9 nucleotides match TRBD2. The V and J ends lost 1 base and 2 bases, in that order; junction bases with no gene match: 6. The CDR3 loop spans 17 amino acids. Germline CDR1 reads SGHTA; CDR2 reads FQGTGA. The CDR3 protein is CASSLIGLAGTYNEQFF. The CDR3 region has the DNA TGTGCCAGCAGCTTAATAGGTCTAGCGGGAACCTACAATGAGCAGTTCTTC.

The CDR3 is CASSPSSEETQYF. For the CDR3, the DNA is TGTGCCAGCTCACCTTCTAGCGAAGAGACCCAGTACTTC. The rearrangement uses TRBV18 and TRBJ2-5; tentative D call: TRBD2 (6 bases). Looked up from germline, CDR1 is KGHSH and CDR2 is LQKENI. The CDR3 contains 13 residues. The V end was cut by 3 bases, the J end by 3 bases, with 8 bases between. Filled out from reference TRBV18 and TRBJ2-5, the complete variable domain reads NAGVMQNPRHLVRRRGQEARLRCSPMKGHSHVYWYRQLPEEGLKFMVYLQKENIIDESGMPKERFSAEFPKEGPSILRIQQVVRGDSAAYFCASSPSSEETQYFGPGTRLLVL.

This clonotype was detected ten times or more. The chain links TRBV12-3 or TRBV12-4 to TRBJ2-5; TRBD2 matches 8 bases. The CDR3 length is 15 residues. The trim removed 6 bases at V and 1 base at J, leaving 7 bases unmatched. In nucleotides, the CDR3 is TGTGCCAGCAGCCCGGGACTAGGCCCCCAAGAGACCCAGTACTTC. Its translation: CASSPGLGPQETQYF.

The J gene is TRBJ2-7, the V gene TRBV4-1; D is undetermined. Trimming stripped 4 bases from V and 2 bases from J, with 15 bases between. The CDR3 runs 15 residues. Germline loops: CDR1 MGHRA, CDR2 YSYEKL. DNA for the CDR3: TGCGCCAGCAGCCCAACGGTGCAGTACCCCTACGAGCAGTACTTC. Translated, it gives CASSPTVQYPYEQYF.

The chain joins TRBV30 to TRBJ2-3; D may be TRBD2 (5 bases). The V and J ends lost 2 bases and 1 base respectively, with 16 bases between them. CDR3 length: 16 amino acids. Per germline, CDR1 GTSNPN and CDR2 SVGIG (reference sequence). CDR3 in amino acids: CAWSTLGAARTDTQYF. The CDR3 DNA reads TGTGCCTGGAGTACACTAGGCGCCGCCCGCACAGATACGCAGTATTTT.

This clonotype was seen a few times. The DNA is left out, because the CDR3 cannot be placed on it with certainty; the CDR3 is given as TCRdb lists it. The chain combines TRBV30 with TRBJ2-1; the table's D call of TRBD2 was not tested on the DNA. The germline V gene encodes CDR1 GTSNPN and CDR2 SVGIG (reference sequence). A total of 12 residues make up the CDR3, ends included. The CDR3 spells CAWGGGSAGWFF.

At least ten counts were recorded for this clonotype. V is TRBV27 and J is TRBJ1-2; D is uncertain. Trimming left V 6 bases short and J 5 bases short, with 16 bases between. This CDR3 comprises 14 residues. Germline V CDR1 and CDR2: MNHEY, SMNVEV (reference sequence). The CDR3, as DNA: TGTGCCAGCAGCCCCAAGGCACCCTTATATGGCTACACCTTC. Amino acid sequence: CASSPKAPLYGYTF.

This clonotype was counted ten times or more. V and J are TRBV24-1 and TRBJ2-3; no reliable D call. Trimming cost V 4 bases and J 2 bases, with 15 bases left between them. The V gene's germline CDR1 is KGHDR and CDR2 SFDVKD. This CDR3 contains 16 residues. The CDR3 DNA is TGTGCCACCAGTGACCCGCGAACTATATCCACAGATACGCAGTATTTT. Protein product: CATSDPRTISTDTQYF.

V is TRBV2 and J is TRBJ2-5, with D perhaps assigned TRBD1 or TRBD2 (5 bases each). Germline loops: CDR1 SNHLY, CDR2 FYNNEI. Trimming removed 11 bases at V and 2 bases at J, with 21 bases between. The CDR3 runs to 15 residues. Here the CDR3 DNA reads TGTGCCTTCCCTCGGGACCCGGACACTCAAGAGACCCAGTACTTC. Its translation is CAFPRDPDTQETQYF.